This T cell receptor beta chain derives from a study of shared clonotypes between healthy human individuals. The CDR3 has 13 residues. From germline, CDR1 is SEHNR and CDR2 FQNEAQ (reference sequence). V lost 4 bases and J 7 bases, leaving 13 bases between the germline ends. The sample holds many counts of this clone. The target antigen is unknown. The data were produced by immunoSEQ multiplex PCR, yet TCRdb's version contains in-frame clones alone and is incomplete. The sample holds approximately 99,000 clones, about 70% seen once. Study observations and caveats: Researchers sampled only blood; tissue repertoires likely differ. An effect of sequencing depth on clonotype sharing among donors was expected.

Sequencing used memory CD8+ T cells sorted from blood. Noted subset: CD45RO+ cells pooled with CCR7-negative TemRA cells. This receptor was identified in a woman between 25 and 40 years old in good health. This chain joins TRBV7-9 and TRBJ1-1; no clear D. CDR3 bases: TGTGCCAGCAGCTCCGGGTCCCGAGGTGAAGCTTTCTTT. Residues: CASSSGSRGEAFF. Full variable domain (outside the CDR3, taken from reference TRBV7-9 and TRBJ1-1): DTGVSQNPRHKITKRGQNVTFRCDPISEHNRLYWYRQTLGQGPEFLTYFQNEAQLEKSRLLSDRFSAERPKGSFSTLEIQRTEQGDSAMYLCASSSGSRGEAFFGQGTRLTVV.